These T cell receptor beta chains were read from a single sample in a study of sequential checkpoint blockade in melanoma. The repertoire was sequenced with immunoSEQ multiplex PCR; TCRdb's copy has only in-frame clones and lacks some. The data contain approximately 13,000 clones, less than 35% of them singletons. The sample here was tumor tissue (inferred from file names), taken from a patient given nivolumab and ipilimumab in sequence. These receptors originate from a human donor with melanoma. Each CDR3 is given with its conserved first and last residue. The D gene is left open where the match is weak. Expanded clones are given a class, and other clones once, few, many or no size at all.

clone size,D gene,V gene,J gene,CDR3 protein,CDR3 DNA
.,TRBD1,TRBV10-2,TRBJ2-7,CASTQTGAYEQYF,TGCGCCAGCACCCAGACAGGGGCCTACGAGCAGTACTTC
few,TRBD2,TRBV6-8,TRBJ2-7,CAISGEGTYYEQYF,TGTGCCATCAGTGGGGAGGGTACCTACTACGAGCAGTACTTC
.,.,TRBV6-8,TRBJ1-2,CASSYGIRNYGYTF,TGTGCCAGCAGTTACGGAATACGGAACTATGGCTACACCTTC
few,TRBD2,TRBV18,TRBJ2-7,CASSPPLGEGAYEQYF,TGTGCCAGCTCACCACCACTGGGGGAGGGAGCGTACGAGCAGTACTTC
many,TRBD1,TRBV6-8,TRBJ2-7,CASSSGTGGGYEQYF,TGTGCCAGCAGTTCGGGGACAGGGGGCGGCTACGAGCAGTACTTC
.,.,TRBV6-7,TRBJ2-7,CASSYGREQYF,TGTGCCAGCAGTTACGGGCGCGAGCAGTACTTC
many,.,TRBV6-8,TRBJ1-5,CASSTDIYSNQPQHF,TGTGCCAGCAGTACCGACATATATAGCAATCAGCCCCAGCATTTT
few,.,TRBV6-8,TRBJ1-1,CASSGPGRWNTEAFF,TGTGCCAGCAGTGGGCCGGGACGATGGAACACTGAAGCTTTCTTT
large,.,TRBV6-8,TRBJ2-1,CASSTFRTTHEQFF,TGTGCCAGCAGTACCTTCCGGACTACCCATGAGCAGTTCTTC
few,TRBD2,TRBV19,TRBJ2-1,CASSFLAGGYNEQFF,TGTGCCAGTAGTTTCTTAGCGGGAGGATACAATGAGCAGTTCTTC
few,.,TRBV6-8,TRBJ1-4,CASSRQPNEKLFF,TGTGCCAGCAGTAGACAGCCTAATGAAAAACTGTTTTTT
.,.,TRBV6-8,TRBJ2-2,CASRGRDTGELFF,TGTGCCAGCAGGGGCCGGGACACCGGGGAGCTGTTTTTT
few,TRBD1,TRBV11-3,TRBJ1-4,CASSSTGQPNEKLFF,TGTGCCAGCAGCTCAACGGGACAGCCTAATGAAAAACTGTTTTTT
.,.,TRBV29-1,TRBJ1-1,CSVKGSGNTEAFF,TGCAGCGTTAAGGGGTCCGGGAACACTGAAGCTTTCTTT
few,TRBD1,TRBV19,TRBJ1-1,CATQGTGHYGTEAFF,TGTGCCACCCAGGGGACAGGGCATTACGGCACTGAAGCTTTCTTT
few,.,TRBV1,TRBJ2-1,CASSLLAGLNNEQFF,TGCGCCAGCAGCCTATTAGCGGGACTCAACAATGAGCAGTTCTTC
medium-sized,TRBD1,TRBV5-1,TRBJ2-3,CASSPGQGIPDTQYF,TGCGCCAGCAGCCCCGGACAGGGGATCCCAGATACGCAGTATTTT
many,.,TRBV11-3,TRBJ1-5,CASQWGARDSNQPQHF,TGTGCCAGCCAGTGGGGGGCGCGAGATAGCAATCAGCCCCAGCATTTT
few,.,TRBV28,TRBJ1-1,CASRSGGTEAFF,TGTGCCAGCAGGAGCGGTGGGACTGAAGCTTTCTTT
.,.,TRBV18,TRBJ1-1,CASSPTEGNTEAFF,TGTGCCAGCTCACCAACGGAGGGGAACACTGAAGCTTTCTTT